This is a list of T cell receptor beta chains from one sample in a study of persistence of HIV-infected CD4 T cells. The table came from immunoSEQ multiplex PCR; TCRdb's copy has only in-frame clones and leaves some out. The table shows about 45,000 clones, with over 80% occurring only once. No antigen has been assigned to these receptors. The material sequenced was CD4+ T cells sorted from PBMCs after approximately 19-hour stimulation, taken from a patient who received antiretroviral therapy. These receptors all come from an adult woman with HIV who was CMV-seropositive. CDR3s include the opening cysteine and the closing phenylalanine or tryptophan. The D gene is left open where the match is weak. The listing skips clone size in some rows; elsewhere it reads once, few, many or a size class.

length,V,D,J,size,DNA,CDR3
15,TRBV9,TRBD2,TRBJ2-3,once,TGTGCCAGCAGCGTCGAGCGGGGGGGCTTTGGGACGCAGTATTTT,CASSVERGGFGTQYF
15,TRBV4-1,-,TRBJ2-1,-,TGCGCCAGCAGACGTCAGGGGAGATCCTACAATGAGCAGTTCTTC,CASRRQGRSYNEQFF
14,TRBV24-1,-,TRBJ2-2,-,TGTGCCACCAGTGGAAGAGCGAACACCGGGGAGCTGTTTTTT,CATSGRANTGELFF
14,TRBV18,TRBD1,TRBJ1-1,-,TGTGCCAGCTCAGTCACAGGGGGCAAGACTGAAGCTTTCTTT,CASSVTGGKTEAFF
16,TRBV9,-,TRBJ2-2,-,TGTGCCAGCAGCGCCCTTCCTAGCGTAAACACCGGGGAGCTGTTTTTT,CASSALPSVNTGELFF
18,TRBV5-8,-,TRBJ2-3,-,TGTGCCAGCAGCTTGGTGTTTGCGTTGGGGACTAGCACAGATACGCAGTATTTT,CASSLVFALGTSTDTQYF
15,TRBV12-5,-,TRBJ2-5,-,TGTGCTAGTGGTTCGGGCCGGACGGGCCAAGAGACCCAGTACTTC,CASGSGRTGQETQYF
15,TRBV28,-,TRBJ2-7,-,TGTGCCAGCAGATACAACGCGGGACTCTACTACGAGCAGTACTTC,CASRYNAGLYYEQYF
15,TRBV10-3,TRBD1,TRBJ1-2,-,TGTGCCATCAGTGGTGGAACCGGGACAGGGGATGGCTACACCTTC,CAISGGTGTGDGYTF
11,TRBV28,-,TRBJ2-7,-,TGTGCCAGCAGTTTGGCAAACGAGCAGTACTTC,CASSLANEQYF
15,TRBV5-6,-,TRBJ2-6,once,TGTGCCAGCGAAAGACAGACCTCTGGGGCCAACGTCCTGACTTTC,CASERQTSGANVLTF
15,TRBV3-1/TRBV3-2,-,TRBJ1-4,-,TGTGCCAGCAGCCTAGGGGCCTCAACTAATGAAAAACTGTTTTTT,CASSLGASTNEKLFF
15,TRBV4-3,-,TRBJ1-5,-,TGCGCCAGCAGCCAAGATGGGGGCGGCCATCAGCCCCAGCATTTT,CASSQDGGGHQPQHF
16,TRBV7-3,TRBD1,TRBJ2-1,-,TGTGCCAGCAGCTTATCGTCCGGGACAGGGGTGGGTGAGCAGTTCTTC,CASSLSSGTGVGEQFF
16,TRBV9,TRBD2,TRBJ2-5,-,TGTGCCAGCAGCAAGGGACTAGCGGGAACGGAAGAGACCCAGTACTTC,CASSKGLAGTEETQYF
16,TRBV5-4,TRBD2,TRBJ2-3,once,TGTGCCAGCAGCTTGGTTAGCGGGACTAGCACAGATACGCAGTATTTT,CASSLVSGTSTDTQYF